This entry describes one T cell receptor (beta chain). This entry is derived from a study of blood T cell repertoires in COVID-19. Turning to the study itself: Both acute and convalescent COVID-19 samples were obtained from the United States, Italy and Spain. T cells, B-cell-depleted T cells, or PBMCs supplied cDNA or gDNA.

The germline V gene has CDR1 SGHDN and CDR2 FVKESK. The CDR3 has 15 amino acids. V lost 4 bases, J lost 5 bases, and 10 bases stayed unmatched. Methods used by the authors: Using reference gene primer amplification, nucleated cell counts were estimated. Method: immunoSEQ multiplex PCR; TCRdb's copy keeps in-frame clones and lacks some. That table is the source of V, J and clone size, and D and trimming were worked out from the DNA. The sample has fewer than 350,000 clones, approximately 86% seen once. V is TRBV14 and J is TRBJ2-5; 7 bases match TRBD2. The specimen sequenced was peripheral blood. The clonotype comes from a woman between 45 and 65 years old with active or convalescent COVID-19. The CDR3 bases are TGTGCCAGCAGCCGATGGGCGGGAGCGGAGGAGACCCAGTACTTC. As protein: CASSRWAGAEETQYF.